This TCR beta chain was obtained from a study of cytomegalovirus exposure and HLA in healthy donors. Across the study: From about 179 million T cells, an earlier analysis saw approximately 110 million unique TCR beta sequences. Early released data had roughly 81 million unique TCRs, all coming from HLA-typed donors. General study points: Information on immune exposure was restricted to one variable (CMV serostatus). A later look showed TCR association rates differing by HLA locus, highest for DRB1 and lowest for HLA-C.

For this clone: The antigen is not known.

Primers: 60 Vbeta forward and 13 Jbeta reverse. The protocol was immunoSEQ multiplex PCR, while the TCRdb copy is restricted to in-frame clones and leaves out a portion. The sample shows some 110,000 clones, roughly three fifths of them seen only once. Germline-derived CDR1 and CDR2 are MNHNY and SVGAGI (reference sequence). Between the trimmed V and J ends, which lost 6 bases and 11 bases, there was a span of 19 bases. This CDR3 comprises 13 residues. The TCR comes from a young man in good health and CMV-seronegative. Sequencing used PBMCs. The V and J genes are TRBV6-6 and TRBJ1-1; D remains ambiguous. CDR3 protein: CASSLLKQSTAFF. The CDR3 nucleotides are TGTGCCAGCAGCCTACTTAAACAGTCTACCGCTTTCTTT.